A selection of T cell receptor beta chains follows, all from one sample in a study of human CD8 memory T cell subsets. From its re-call of the 5' RACE reads, TCRdb lists each CDR3 protein once, without DNA. The sample has 5,500 to 7,000 distinct CDR3 sequences. The material sequenced was CD8+ effector memory T cells (TEM) sorted from PBMCs. The source is a human donor in good health. CDR3s include the opening cysteine and the closing phenylalanine or tryptophan. Fields, in order: clone size, V gene, J gene, CDR3 protein. The listing skips clone size in some rows; elsewhere it reads once, few, many or a size class.

-	TRBV10-2	TRBJ1-2	CASSALDAQEDYGYTF
-	TRBV28	TRBJ2-7	CASRQEDSSYEQYF
medium-sized	TRBV28	TRBJ2-1	CASSLTGGGVNEQFF
-	TRBV20-1	TRBJ1-2	CSAEAPGVSYGYTF
-	TRBV5-8	TRBJ2-1	CASSLVRRTGVNEQFF
medium-sized	TRBV11-2	TRBJ2-1	CASSPVGGISSYNEQFF
-	TRBV11-2	TRBJ2-7	CASSAGTGASYEQYF
-	TRBV27	TRBJ1-5	CASGWGDHQPQHF
-	TRBV4-3	TRBJ2-1	CASSRRLEYNEQFF
-	TRBV7-9	TRBJ2-3	CASRRSGVLTDTQYF
-	TRBV28	TRBJ1-1	CASSPGQESPEAFF
-	TRBV2	TRBJ2-5	CASSPSSGGTETQYF
-	TRBV2	TRBJ2-2	CASSERGQDTGELFF
-	TRBV12-5	TRBJ2-2	CASGFRTPNFDTGELFF
medium-sized	TRBV19	TRBJ2-7	CASSSQWGTYEQYF
-	TRBV28	TRBJ2-7	CASSLSGGHEQYF
-	TRBV20-1	TRBJ2-5	CSAAHWDTYNNFQETQYF
-	TRBV7-9	TRBJ1-1	CASSLSLRVAETEAFF
-	TRBV5-1	TRBJ2-5	CASSPGLAGDPYQETQYF
-	TRBV6-6	TRBJ2-1	CASSYSYRGANEQFF
-	TRBV6-2/TRBV6-3	TRBJ2-2	CASSATGGTGELFF
-	TRBV7-9	TRBJ2-7	CASSLATDRDGEQYF
-	TRBV9	TRBJ2-5	CASSGWSETQYF
-	TRBV11-2	TRBJ2-1	CASSPLAGGSYNEQFF
-	TRBV28	TRBJ1-1	CASADRGLTEAFF
-	TRBV4-1	TRBJ1-2	CASSQNIGQGYGYTF
-	TRBV7-2	TRBJ2-1	CASRPRLAEVNEQFF
-	TRBV5-1	TRBJ2-3	CASSLLPEDTQYF
-	TRBV27	TRBJ1-1	CASSVALIAEAFF
-	TRBV7-9	TRBJ1-2	CASSFEGMGYGYTF
-	TRBV3-1	TRBJ2-1	CASSAREGREQFF
-	TRBV7-9	TRBJ2-6	CASSLTVAGANVLTF
-	TRBV10-3	TRBJ2-3	CAISESAGGTDTQYF
-	TRBV20-1	TRBJ2-7	CSAKEQGRLGEEQYF
-	TRBV14	TRBJ2-1	CASSQEGGLLSSYNEQFF
-	TRBV6-2/TRBV6-3	TRBJ2-2	CASSHPRGAGTGELFF
-	TRBV4-1	TRBJ1-4	CASSQEMSIGQSEKLFF
-	TRBV15	TRBJ2-7	CATSLGSASYEQYF
-	TRBV20-1	TRBJ1-5	CSARDIRGQGNQPQHF
-	TRBV6-2/TRBV6-3	TRBJ2-5	CASSYPSGRLETQYF
-	TRBV20-1	TRBJ1-4	CSARDDYSGTANEKLFF
-	TRBV7-7	TRBJ2-2	CASIRNRGGRGTGELFF